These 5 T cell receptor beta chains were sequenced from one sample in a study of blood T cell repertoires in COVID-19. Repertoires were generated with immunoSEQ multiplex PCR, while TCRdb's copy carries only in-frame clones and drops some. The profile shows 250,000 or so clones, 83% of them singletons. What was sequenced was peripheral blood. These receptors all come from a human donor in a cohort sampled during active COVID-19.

CDR3 DNA: TGTGCCAGCATCGGGGGTCACAGGATGAATGAAAAACTGTTTTTT. Its protein is CASIGGHRMNEKLFF. V gene TRBV28 combines with J gene TRBJ1-4; a possible D gene is TRBD1 (5 bases). The CDR3 consists of 15 residues. V lost 7 bases and J lost 5, with 17 bases in between. The germline V gene encodes CDR1 MDHEN and CDR2 SYDVKM.

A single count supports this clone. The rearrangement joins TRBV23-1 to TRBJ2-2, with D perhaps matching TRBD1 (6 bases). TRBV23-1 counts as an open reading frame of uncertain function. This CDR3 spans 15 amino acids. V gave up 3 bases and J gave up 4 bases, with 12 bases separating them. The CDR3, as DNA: TGCGCCAGCAGTCAGATACGGGACATCACCGGGGAGCTGTTTTTT. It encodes CASSQIRDITGELFF.

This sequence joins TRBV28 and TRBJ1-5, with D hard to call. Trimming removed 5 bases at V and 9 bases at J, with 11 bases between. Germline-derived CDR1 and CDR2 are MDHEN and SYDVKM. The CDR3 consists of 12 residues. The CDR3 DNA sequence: TGTGCCAGCAGTCTCCCCTCCCCGCCCCAGCATTTT. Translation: CASSLPSPPQHF.

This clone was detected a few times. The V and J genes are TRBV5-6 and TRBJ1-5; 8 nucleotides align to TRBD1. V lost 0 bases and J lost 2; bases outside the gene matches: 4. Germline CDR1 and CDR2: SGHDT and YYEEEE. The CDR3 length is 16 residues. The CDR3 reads CASSLALTGGNQPQHF. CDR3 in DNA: TGTGCCAGCAGCTTGGCCTTGACAGGGGGCAATCAGCCCCAGCATTTT.

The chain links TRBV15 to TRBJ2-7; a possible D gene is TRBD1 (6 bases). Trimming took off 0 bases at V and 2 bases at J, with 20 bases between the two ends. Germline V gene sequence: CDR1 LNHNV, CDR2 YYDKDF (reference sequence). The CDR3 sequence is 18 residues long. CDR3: CATSRDPEDRSLPYEQYF. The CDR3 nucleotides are TGTGCCACCAGCAGAGACCCGGAAGACAGGAGTTTACCCTACGAGCAGTACTTC.